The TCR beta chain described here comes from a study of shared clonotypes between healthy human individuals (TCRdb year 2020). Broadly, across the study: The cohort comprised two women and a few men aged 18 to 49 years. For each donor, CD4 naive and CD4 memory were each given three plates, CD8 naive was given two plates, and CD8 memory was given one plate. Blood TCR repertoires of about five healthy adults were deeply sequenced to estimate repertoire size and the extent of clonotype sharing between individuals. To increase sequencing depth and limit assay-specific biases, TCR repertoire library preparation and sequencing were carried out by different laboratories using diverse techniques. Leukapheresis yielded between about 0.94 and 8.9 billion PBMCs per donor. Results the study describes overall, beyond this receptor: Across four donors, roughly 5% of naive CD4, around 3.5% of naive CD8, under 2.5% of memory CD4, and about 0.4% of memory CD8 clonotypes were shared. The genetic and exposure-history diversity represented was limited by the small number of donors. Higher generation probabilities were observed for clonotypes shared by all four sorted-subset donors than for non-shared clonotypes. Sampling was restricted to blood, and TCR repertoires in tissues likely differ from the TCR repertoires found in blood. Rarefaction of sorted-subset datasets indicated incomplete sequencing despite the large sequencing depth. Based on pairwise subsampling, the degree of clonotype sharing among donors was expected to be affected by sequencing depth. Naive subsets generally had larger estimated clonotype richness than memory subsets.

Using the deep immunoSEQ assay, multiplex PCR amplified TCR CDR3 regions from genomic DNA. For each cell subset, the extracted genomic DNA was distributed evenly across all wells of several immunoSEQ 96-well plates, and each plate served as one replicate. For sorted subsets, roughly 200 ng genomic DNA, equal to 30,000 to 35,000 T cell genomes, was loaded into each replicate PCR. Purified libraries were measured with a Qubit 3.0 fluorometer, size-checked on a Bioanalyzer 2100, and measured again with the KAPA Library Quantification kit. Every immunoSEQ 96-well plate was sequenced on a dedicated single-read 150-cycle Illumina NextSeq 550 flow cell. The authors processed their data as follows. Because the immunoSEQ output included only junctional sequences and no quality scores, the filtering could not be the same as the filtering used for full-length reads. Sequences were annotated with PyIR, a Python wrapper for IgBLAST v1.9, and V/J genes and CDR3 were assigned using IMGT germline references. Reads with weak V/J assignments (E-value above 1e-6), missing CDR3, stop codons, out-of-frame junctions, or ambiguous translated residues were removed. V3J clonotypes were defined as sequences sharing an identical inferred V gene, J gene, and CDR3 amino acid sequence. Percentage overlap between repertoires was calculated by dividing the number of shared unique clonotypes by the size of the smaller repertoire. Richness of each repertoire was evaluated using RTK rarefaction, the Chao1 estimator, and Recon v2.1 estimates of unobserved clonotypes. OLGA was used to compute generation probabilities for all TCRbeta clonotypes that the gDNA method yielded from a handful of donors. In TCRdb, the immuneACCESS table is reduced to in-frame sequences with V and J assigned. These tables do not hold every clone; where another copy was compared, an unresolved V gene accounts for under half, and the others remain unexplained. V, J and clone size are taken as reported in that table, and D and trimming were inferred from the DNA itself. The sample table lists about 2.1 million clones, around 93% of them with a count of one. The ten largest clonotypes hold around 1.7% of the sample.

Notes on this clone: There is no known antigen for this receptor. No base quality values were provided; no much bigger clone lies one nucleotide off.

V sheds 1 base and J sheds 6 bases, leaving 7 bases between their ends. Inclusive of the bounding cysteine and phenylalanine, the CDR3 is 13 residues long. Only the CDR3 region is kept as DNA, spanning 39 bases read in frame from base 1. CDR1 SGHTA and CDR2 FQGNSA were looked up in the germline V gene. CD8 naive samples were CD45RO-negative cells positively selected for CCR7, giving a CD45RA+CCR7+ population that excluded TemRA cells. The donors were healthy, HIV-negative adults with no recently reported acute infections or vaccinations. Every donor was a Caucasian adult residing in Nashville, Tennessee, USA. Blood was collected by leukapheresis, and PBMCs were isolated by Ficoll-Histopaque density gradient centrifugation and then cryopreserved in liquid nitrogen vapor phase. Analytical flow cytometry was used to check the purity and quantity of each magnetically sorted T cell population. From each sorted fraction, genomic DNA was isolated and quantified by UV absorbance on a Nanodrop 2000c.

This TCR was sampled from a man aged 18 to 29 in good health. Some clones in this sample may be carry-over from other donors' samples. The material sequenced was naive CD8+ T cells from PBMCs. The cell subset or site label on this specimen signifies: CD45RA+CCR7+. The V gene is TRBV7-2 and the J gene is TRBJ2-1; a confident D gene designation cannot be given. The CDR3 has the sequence CASSLVSVNEQFF. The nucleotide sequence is TGTGCCAGCAGCTTAGTTTCAGTCAATGAGCAGTTCTTC.